Following are 8 T cell receptor beta chains from one sample sequenced in a study of T cell responses to AZD1222 COVID-19 vaccine. The data were produced by immunoSEQ multiplex PCR, yet TCRdb's version contains in-frame clones alone and is incomplete. The table includes 120,000 to 150,000 clones, 80% to 95% detected once. Here the sequenced sample was peripheral blood, taken 28 days after the second AZD1222 dose. These receptors were collected from an adult who received the AZD1222 COVID-19 vaccine.

This clone was counted a few times. The V and J genes are TRBV6-6 and TRBJ1-4; 7 positions match TRBD1. J gave up 7 bases and V 0 bases, and 5 bases lay outside the gene matches. CDR3 length: 15 amino acids. Germline assignment: CDR1 MNHNY and CDR2 SVGAGI (reference sequence). This CDR3 is CASSYSTGQREKLFF. The DNA for the CDR3 is TGTGCCAGCAGTTACTCGACAGGGCAGCGTGAAAAACTGTTTTTT.

The gene calls are TRBV5-1 and TRBJ1-3; D gene unclear. The CDR3 extends over 14 amino acids. The V gene lost 0 bases and the J gene lost 4 bases, with 8 bases spanning the gap. In germline, CDR1 is SGHRS, CDR2 YFSETQ. Here the CDR3 DNA reads TGCGCCAGCAGCTTGGAAGCTTCGGGAAACACCATATATTTT. It codes for CASSLEASGNTIYF.

The rearrangement uses TRBV5-1 and TRBJ1-6; D not certain. Germline lookup yields CDR1 SGHRS and CDR2 YFSETQ. V shed 1 base and J shed 9 bases, with 11 bases lying between them. This CDR3 contains 14 residues. Written as DNA, the CDR3 is TGCGCCAGCAGCTTGTATAGGGTCGCTTCACCCCTCCACTTT. It specifies CASSLYRVASPLHF.

This clone was counted only a few times. V usage is TRBV7-3 and J usage is TRBJ1-6; D call uncertain. The length of the CDR3 is 14 residues. Germline CDR1 reads SGHTA; CDR2 reads FQGTGA. The V end lost 4 bases, the J end lost 7 bases, and 11 bases lay between the germline ends. The CDR3 DNA reads TGTGCCAGCAGCTCAGGAGTTGAAAATTCACCCCTCCACTTT. It codes for CASSSGVENSPLHF.

This chain uses TRBV4-3 with TRBJ2-1; D is ambiguous. Looked up from germline, CDR1 is LGHNA and CDR2 is YSLEER. This CDR3 has 13 amino acids. The V gene lost 2 bases and the J gene lost 9 bases, with 11 bases spanning the gap. The CDR3 sequence: CASSQSMGFEQFF. CDR3 bases: TGCGCCAGCAGCCAATCGATGGGTTTTGAGCAGTTCTTC.

The chain recombines TRBV19 with TRBJ1-5, with D uncertain. This CDR3 is built from 18 residues. CDR1 and CDR2 from the germline V gene are LNHDA and SQIVND (reference sequence). V lost 3 bases to trimming and J lost 0 bases, with 18 bases between them. Here the CDR3 DNA reads TGTGCCAGTAGTATGGAGTTGGGTGGGGAACTTAGCAATCAGCCCCAGCATTTT. Translating gives CASSMELGGELSNQPQHF.

Points on this clone: Other DNA sequences in this sample translate to the same CDR3. The chain combines TRBV12-3 or TRBV12-4 with TRBJ1-1; no clear D. The CDR3 has 11 amino acids. Trimming pared 1 base from V and 6 bases from J, leaving 3 bases between. The CDR3 coding sequence is TGTGCCAGCAGTTTAGGTCCTGAAGCTTTCTTT. The encoded protein is CASSLGPEAFF.

The CDR3 loop reads CASTPYLAGVYNEQFF. The CDR3 nucleotides read TGTGCCAGTACCCCTTATCTAGCGGGGGTCTACAATGAGCAGTTCTTC. The chain couples TRBV19 to TRBJ2-1; 10 positions agree with TRBD2. The CDR3 totals 16 residues. Germline trimming cut 7 bases from V and 3 bases from J; bases unmatched to any gene: 9. Germline V CDR1 and CDR2: LNHDA, SQIVND (reference sequence).